What follows describes a single T cell receptor (beta chain). The data stem from a study of blood T cell repertoires in COVID-19. The data were produced by immunoSEQ multiplex PCR, yet TCRdb's version contains in-frame clones alone and is incomplete. This sample has about 190,000 clones; around 83% occur once, and the top ten carry about 6%. Trimming removed 2 bases from V and 3 bases from J, with 12 bases in between. The CDR3 length is 14 residues. Germline V CDR1 and CDR2: SGHKS, YYEKEE (reference sequence). Material for sequencing was peripheral blood. The source is a woman aged 40 to 50 with acute or convalescent COVID-19. V is TRBV5-5 and J is TRBJ2-7, with a tentative D call TRBD1 (6 bases). CDR3 region: CASSFDGTYYEQYF. The CDR3 nucleotides read TGTGCCAGCAGCTTTGACGGGACATACTACGAGCAGTACTTC.